The clone carrying this TCR beta chain is medium-sized within its sample. Amplification of the TCR beta CDR3 was achieved through multiplex PCR with 32 V and 13 J primers. TCRdb reanalysed the multiplex PCR reads using MiXCR and keeps one entry per CDR3 protein. This table has approximately 10,000 distinct CDR3 sequences, roughly 17% appearing once. This record belongs to a study of immune heterogeneity within non-small cell lung tumors. Germline assignment: CDR1 DFQATT and CDR2 SNEGSKA (reference sequence). V lost 5 bases, J lost 5 bases, and 15 bases lay in between. This CDR3 region has 14 residues. Bulk tumor genomic DNA (approximately 610 ng per sample) served as template. Multiple biopsies spaced far apart were taken from each primary tumor during surgery. Before undergoing curative surgery, patients had newly diagnosed non-small cell lung cancer that was untreated.

Sequencing used lung tumor tissue. The chain links TRBV20-1 to TRBJ1-4; D is undetermined. This receptor was obtained from a man in his forties with non-small cell lung cancer. CDR3 residues: CSAPRPDSNEKLFF. CDR3 bases: TGCAGTGCTCCTAGACCCGATTCCAATGAAAAACTGTTTTTT.